The 13 T cell receptor beta chains in this list originate from one sample, sequenced in a study of Graves' ophthalmopathy and Graves' hyperthyroidism. RNA transcripts served as template for amplifying TCR beta CDR3 sequences. HTBI primers served in a first-round RT-PCR, which a second-round multiplex PCR followed. TCRdb reprocessed the multiplex PCR reads with MiXCR, giving one entry per CDR3 protein. In the table there are about 220,000 distinct CDR3 sequences, roughly 21% of which are singletons. Sequencing was performed on peripheral blood. These receptors were collected from a woman aged 50 to 60 with Graves' ophthalmopathy.

The sample holds many counts of this clonotype. This chain uses TRBV30 with TRBJ2-7; D is possibly TRBD1 or TRBD2 (5 bases each). The CDR3 contains 14 residues. V lost 0 bases, J lost 9 bases, and 18 bases lay in between. CDR1 is GTSNPN and CDR2 is SVGIG in the germline V gene (reference sequence). The CDR3 region is CAWSVGTGSPGQYF. As DNA, the CDR3 is TGTGCCTGGAGTGTAGGGACCGGCAGTCCGGGGCAGTACTTC.

This clonotype was seen many times. V gene TRBV12-3 or TRBV12-4 combines with J gene TRBJ2-7; 12 positions agree with TRBD2. Trimming took 5 bases from V and 0 from J; bases not matched to a gene: 5. This CDR3 has 16 amino acids. CDR3 DNA: TGTGCCAGCAGTCGGGGACTAGCGGGCCTCTCCTACGAGCAGTACTTC. The encoded protein is CASSRGLAGLSYEQYF.

The chain couples TRBV12-3 or TRBV12-4 to TRBJ1-3; weak D call: TRBD1 (5 bases). V lost 2 bases and J lost 4, with 9 bases in between. The CDR3 loop spans 14 amino acids. CDR3 in amino acids: CASSLFGAGNTIYF. Here the CDR3 DNA reads TGTGCCAGCAGTTTATTCGGGGCAGGAAACACCATATATTTT.

This clonotype was seen many times. The genes are TRBV6-2 or TRBV6-3 and TRBJ1-1, with D maybe TRBD1 (5 bases). V lost 6 bases to trimming and J lost 8 bases, with 13 bases between them. Germline CDR1 reads MNHEY; CDR2 reads SVGEGT. There are 12 residues in the CDR3. Here the CDR3 DNA reads TGTGCCAGCAGGTCCGGGACCCAAGAAGCTTTCTTT. Its translation: CASRSGTQEAFF.

This clonotype was seen ten or more times. The chain carries TRBV5-1 and TRBJ2-2, with TRBD1 matching 10 bases. CDR3 size: 16 residues. V lost 2 bases to trimming and J lost 3 bases; unmatched junction nucleotides: 4. CDR1 SGHRS and CDR2 YFSETQ come from the germline V gene. The CDR3 coding sequence is TGCGCCAGCAGCTTTTTAGGACAGGGGGACACCGGGGAGCTGTTTTTT. It translates to CASSFLGQGDTGELFF.

The chain employs TRBV18 and TRBJ1-2, with TRBD1 as a possible D gene (5 bases). CDR3 length equals 14 residues. Looked up from germline, CDR1 is KGHSH and CDR2 is LQKENI. V was cut by 6 bases and J by 6 bases, with 17 bases left in between. CDR3 region: CASSVTGGRDGYTF. As DNA, the CDR3 is TGTGCCAGCTCTGTTACAGGCGGTAGGGATGGCTACACCTTC.

This clonotype appeared many times. The chain uses TRBV6-1 and TRBJ1-2, with D possibly being TRBD1 (5 bases). The CDR3 loop spans 16 amino acids. Germline CDR1 is MNHNS and CDR2 is SASEGT. V lost 6 bases to trimming and J lost 2 bases, with 19 bases between them. CDR3 DNA sequence: TGTGCCAGCAGCTTGGTAGGGGCCGGGACGAACTATGGCTACACCTTC. Translated: CASSLVGAGTNYGYTF.

This clonotype was detected only a few times. A read error may explain this, as a much larger clone is one base away. The rearrangement links TRBV2 to TRBJ2-7; D may be TRBD2 (6 bases). This CDR3 is 15 amino acids long. Germline CDR1 and CDR2: SNHLY and FYNNEI. CDR3 DNA sequence: TGTGTCAGCAGCGTAGATAGCGGCCTCTCCTACGAGCAGTACTTC. It translates to CVSSVDSGLSYEQYF. Based on the CDR3 plus reference TRBV2 and TRBJ2-7, the full variable domain is EPEVTQTPSHQVTQMGQEVILRCVPISNHLYFYWYRQILGQKVEFLVSFYNNEISEKSEIFDDQFSVERPDGSNFTLKIRSTKLEDSAMYFCVSSVDSGLSYEQYFGPGTRLTVT.

This clonotype was picked up many times. The gene calls are TRBV5-1 and TRBJ2-5, with D possibly being TRBD2 (6 bases). Trimming cost V 4 bases and J 4 bases, with 11 bases left between them. CDR1 is SGHRS and CDR2 is YFSETQ in the germline V gene. This CDR3 comprises 13 residues. CDR3 coding DNA: TGCGCCAGCAGCATCGTGGGGGGAGAGACCCAGTACTTC. Protein product: CASSIVGGETQYF.

This clonotype appeared many times. The CDR3 is CASSRTSDSSYEQYF. CDR3 bases: TGCGCCAGCAGCAGGACTAGCGACAGCTCCTACGAGCAGTACTTC. This chain uses TRBV5-1 with TRBJ2-7, with 9 bases matching TRBD2. CDR1 is SGHRS and CDR2 is YFSETQ in the germline V gene. With V trimmed by 4 bases and J by 0 bases, 5 bases remained unmatched. The CDR3 loop spans 15 amino acids.

The genes are TRBV24-1 and TRBJ2-5; no firm D call. V shed 0 bases and J shed 13 bases, with 8 bases lying between them. Germline assignment: CDR1 KGHDR and CDR2 SFDVKD. The CDR3 contains 11 residues. This CDR3 reads CATSDLGRMYF. The CDR3 coding sequence is TGTGCCACCAGTGATTTGGGGCGAATGTACTTC.

The genes are TRBV30 and TRBJ2-2; D assignment may be TRBD1 or TRBD2 (6 bases each). Germline V CDR1 and CDR2: GTSNPN, SVGIG (reference sequence). Trimming stripped 2 bases from V and 7 bases from J, with 11 bases between. The CDR3 extends over 13 amino acids. The CDR3 coding sequence is TGTGCCTGGAGTTCGGGGGCCGTCGGGGAGCTGTTTTTT. Its protein product is CAWSSGAVGELFF.

This clonotype came up many times. The CDR3 nucleotides read TGTGCCTGGAGTGTGGTCGGGGAGCAGTACTTC. Translated, it gives CAWSVVGEQYF. This chain joins TRBV30 and TRBJ2-7; D remains unclear. Trimming stripped 0 bases from V and 7 bases from J, with 7 bases between. This CDR3 spans 11 amino acids. CDR1 and CDR2 from the germline V gene are GTSNPN and SVGIG (reference sequence).